The clone carrying this T cell receptor (beta chain) occurred many times. Its antigen remains unidentified. This sample stems from a study of T cells after yellow fever vaccination. About the research overall: Preparing low-cell-number fractions relied on SMART-Seq v4 Ultra Low Input. Study-level points and caveats: Boosting was followed by the reappearance of most primary-vaccination clones (96% CD4, around 90% CD8). Peak timing came faster in the weaker secondary response, day 5 versus 15.

Template switching by 5'RACE produced TCR cDNA, adding a universal primer site and UMIs. TCRdb reprocessed the 5' RACE reads with MiXCR, giving one entry per CDR3 protein. The table shows around 340,000 distinct CDR3 sequences, with roughly 8.7% occurring only once. The CDR3 has 19 residues. Material: PBMCs, obtained on the day of the first yellow fever vaccination. The rearrangement joins TRBV21-1 to TRBJ2-3; the table calls TRBD2, which could not be checked here. TRBV21-1 is a pseudogene locus. The source is a man between 18 and 29 years old who received the YFV17D yellow fever vaccine. For the CDR3, the DNA is TGTGCCAGCAGCAAAGAAAGACTAGCGGGGGGGAATAGCACAGATACGCAGTATTTT. Amino acid sequence: CASSKERLAGGNSTDTQYF.